Listed below are T cell receptor beta chains from one sample, sequenced in a study of blood T cells in healthy people across ages. Using its own MiXCR run on the 5' RACE reads, TCRdb lists one record per CDR3 protein. The profile covers around 1,700,000 distinct CDR3 sequences, with 28% appearing a single time and around 7.7% taken by the ten largest. Sequencing input: blood. These receptors were taken from a woman aged 25 to 45 in good health. Both conserved end residues are part of each CDR3. Each record gives: CDR3 DNA, CDR3 protein, V gene, clone size, D gene, J gene. The D gene is left open where the match is weak. Clone size, where shown, is once, few, many, or a class for clones that have expanded.

DNA: TGTGCCAGCAGTGAATATGGGGGCAACACTGAAGCTTTCTTT
CDR3: CASSEYGGNTEAFF
V: TRBV6-1
size: -
D: -
J: TRBJ1-1

DNA: TGCGCCAGCAGTTCCCATAGCGGGAAGGGGTGGGGCATTCAGTTCTTC
CDR3: CASSSHSGKGWGIQFF
V: TRBV6-5
size: -
D: TRBD2
J: TRBJ2-1

DNA: TGCAGTGCTAGTGCTAGCGGGAGGGGCGGGGAGCTGTTTTTT
CDR3: CSASASGRGGELFF
V: TRBV20-1
size: few
D: TRBD2
J: TRBJ2-2

DNA: TGCGCCAGCAGCTTGGACCCGGCGAGCTCCTACAATGAGCAGTTCTTC
CDR3: CASSLDPASSYNEQFF
V: TRBV5-1
size: -
D: -
J: TRBJ2-1

DNA: TGTGCCAGCAGCCATGAGGGACAGGGAGGATCACCCCTCCACTTT
CDR3: CASSHEGQGGSPLHF
V: TRBV7-9
size: -
D: TRBD1
J: TRBJ1-6

DNA: TGTGCCAGCAGCCCGGACCGACAGCGAAACTATGGCTACACCTTC
CDR3: CASSPDRQRNYGYTF
V: TRBV7-2
size: many
D: -
J: TRBJ1-2

DNA: TGTGCCAGCAGCGTAGGGGCACCTAAGGCCAACGTCCTGACTTTC
CDR3: CASSVGAPKANVLTF
V: TRBV9
size: many
D: -
J: TRBJ2-6

DNA: TGTGCCAGCAGTGAACAGGTCATTGGGGAGCTGTTTTTT
CDR3: CASSEQVIGELFF
V: TRBV2
size: few
D: -
J: TRBJ2-2

DNA: TGCAGTGCTAGTAAAACTTTCGGGACCCATAGCACAGATACGCAGTACTTC
CDR3: CSASKTFGTHSTDTQYF
V: TRBV20-1
size: -
D: -
J: TRBJ2-5

DNA: TGTGCCATATGTGCCGGGCCCCAATCTGAGACCCAGTACTTC
CDR3: CAICAGPQSETQYF
V: TRBV10-3
size: -
D: -
J: TRBJ2-5

DNA: TGCGCCAGCAGCGGGTTAAACACAGATACGCAGTATTTT
CDR3: CASSGLNTDTQYF
V: TRBV5-1
size: -
D: -
J: TRBJ2-3

DNA: TGCGCCAGCAGTGATTCCGCGGCAAGGCCAGATACGCAGTATTTT
CDR3: CASSDSAARPDTQYF
V: TRBV10-1
size: -
D: -
J: TRBJ2-3

DNA: TGTGCCAGCTTCCACGGCGGTCACACTGAAGCTTTCTTT
CDR3: CASFHGGHTEAFF
V: TRBV12-3/TRBV12-4
size: few
D: -
J: TRBJ1-1

DNA: TGTGCCACCTTACCGCTACAGAGTAGCTATGGCTACACCTTC
CDR3: CATLPLQSSYGYTF
V: TRBV15
size: few
D: -
J: TRBJ1-2

DNA: TGCGCCAGCAGCTTAGGGGATGGAGGCTACACCTTC
CDR3: CASSLGDGGYTF
V: TRBV5-1
size: many
D: -
J: TRBJ1-2

DNA: TGTGCCAGCAGCTCCCGACTAGCGGGGGGACTAAGCTCTGGGGCCAACGTCCTGACTTTC
CDR3: CASSSRLAGGLSSGANVLTF
V: TRBV7-3
size: -
D: TRBD2
J: TRBJ2-6

DNA: TGTGCCAGCAGTATCTATAGCGGCAGCGCAGATACGCAGTATTTT
CDR3: CASSIYSGSADTQYF
V: TRBV12-3/TRBV12-4
size: -
D: -
J: TRBJ2-3